The present T cell receptor beta chain was sequenced within a study of T-cell reconstitution after alpha-beta-depleted transplantation in children. Findings of the study overall: At around two months after transplant, the alpha-beta T cells were reportedly derived from several hundred expanded clones that came from non-depleted graft cells.

This clonotype turned up a few times. Its antigen is still unknown. TCRbeta library preparation incorporated unique molecular identifiers. TCRdb reprocessed the PCR reads via MiXCR and lists one record per CDR3 protein. The data contain about 980,000 distinct CDR3 sequences, roughly 31% of them seen just once; the ten biggest clones take up roughly 31%. V lost 0 bases and J 0 bases, leaving 13 bases between the germline ends. Germline CDR1 LGHNA, CDR2 YSLEER. The CDR3 is made up of 17 amino acids. The rearrangement links TRBV4-3 to TRBJ2-3, with D tentatively TRBD1 (5 bases). This sequence was found in a boy under three years old who had a stem cell transplant for SCID, so the T cells may come from the graft donor. Sequences were derived from PBMCs, mostly from graft donor cells, sampled 360 days after TCRalphabeta/CD19-depleted stem cell transplant. DNA of the CDR3: TGCGCCAGCAGCCAAGATTACCGACAGCCTAGCACAGATACGCAGTATTTT. Its protein is CASSQDYRQPSTDTQYF.